This T cell receptor beta chain emerged from a study of blood T cell repertoires in COVID-19. For the study at large: Sites across the United States, Italy and Spain contributed samples from acute and convalescent COVID-19.

This clone has more than one count but fewer than ten. Sequencing used immunoSEQ multiplex PCR; TCRdb keeps in-frame clones, though not all of them. Of about 120,000 clones detected, around 80% appear once; the ten largest clones hold roughly 7%. Germline CDR1 is SQVTM and CDR2 is ANQGSEA. CDR3 size: 15 residues. V lost 8 bases, J lost 0 bases, and 11 bases stayed unmatched. The rearrangement links TRBV29-1 to TRBJ2-3, with 7 bases identical to TRBD1. The TCR was taken from a man aged 65 to 85 with active or convalescent COVID-19. Sample: peripheral blood. CDR3 DNA sequence: TGCAGCACCGTTTTGGGGACAGCCAGCACAGATACGCAGTATTTT. It yields the protein CSTVLGTASTDTQYF.